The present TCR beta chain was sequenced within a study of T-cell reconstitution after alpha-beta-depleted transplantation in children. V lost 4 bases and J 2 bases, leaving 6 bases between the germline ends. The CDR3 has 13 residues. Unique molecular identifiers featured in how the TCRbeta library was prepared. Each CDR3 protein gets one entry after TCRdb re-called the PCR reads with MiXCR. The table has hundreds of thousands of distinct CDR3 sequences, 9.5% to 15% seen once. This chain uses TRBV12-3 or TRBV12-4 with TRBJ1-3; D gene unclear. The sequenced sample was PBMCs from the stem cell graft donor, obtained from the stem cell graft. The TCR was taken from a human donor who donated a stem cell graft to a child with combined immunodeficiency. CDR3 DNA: TGTGCCAGCAGTTCACGGACTGGAAACACCATATATTTT. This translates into CASSSRTGNTIYF.